This is a list of T cell receptor beta chains from one sample in a study of blood T cells in healthy people across ages. TCRdb used MiXCR to reprocess the 5' RACE reads, holding one entry per CDR3 protein. This table holds 1.5 million to 2 million distinct CDR3 sequences, 28% found once. The source material was blood. All receptors come from a woman in her thirties in good health. Both conserved end residues are part of each CDR3. A D gene is named only where the DNA matches it firmly. For some rows the clone size is stated as once, few or many, or as a class when expanded; others skip it.

length,size,V,J,D,DNA,CDR3
13,-,TRBV12-3/TRBV12-4,TRBJ1-2,-,TGTGCCAGCAGTTCGTCGGTGAACTATGGCTACACCTTC,CASSSSVNYGYTF
15,many,TRBV7-9,TRBJ2-4,TRBD1,TGTGCCAGCAGCTCGCTCGGCCTGGACAGGCCATTTCAGTACTTC,CASSSLGLDRPFQYF
15,-,TRBV12-3/TRBV12-4,TRBJ1-1,-,TGTGCCAGCAGTTTAGAGGACGGGGGGCCCACTGAAGCTTTCTTT,CASSLEDGGPTEAFF
15,few,TRBV20-1,TRBJ2-1,TRBD2,TGCAGTGCTAGAGATCTTGCGCGGGGGTACAATGAGCAGTTCTTC,CSARDLARGYNEQFF
15,-,TRBV11-2,TRBJ2-1,-,TGTGCCAGCAGCTTAGAGGTGGGGGGGCCCGATGAGCAGTTCTTC,CASSLEVGGPDEQFF
15,many,TRBV18,TRBJ2-7,TRBD2,TGTGCCAGCTCACCACCGGGTAGCGGGAGATACGAGCAGTACTTC,CASSPPGSGRYEQYF
12,many,TRBV28,TRBJ2-7,-,TGCGCCAGCAGTGGATCTTTGGACGAGCAGTACTTC,CASSGSLDEQYF
18,few,TRBV7-2,TRBJ2-6,-,TGTGCCAGCAGCTTAGAGTCGACAGCTAGCTCTGGGGCCAACGTCCTGACTTTC,CASSLESTASSGANVLTF
15,-,TRBV7-2,TRBJ2-1,-,TGTGCCAGCAGCTCCCGGTGGGCGCAGAGGACTGAGCAGTTCTTC,CASSSRWAQRTEQFF
13,few,TRBV12-3/TRBV12-4,TRBJ1-2,-,TGTGCCAGCAGGGCCGACAGAAACTATGGCTACACCTTC,CASRADRNYGYTF
12,few,TRBV6-5,TRBJ2-4,TRBD2,TGTGCCAGCAGTTACGTTGGGGGGGAGCAGTACTTC,CASSYVGGEQYF
14,many,TRBV12-3/TRBV12-4,TRBJ2-7,-,TGTGCCAGCAGTCGGCAGGGAGAGTCCTACGAGCAGTACTTC,CASSRQGESYEQYF
18,many,TRBV4-1,TRBJ1-1,-,TGCGCCAGCAGCCAAGAAGGCGGCCGACCCTTTATGAACACTGAAGCTTTCTTT,CASSQEGGRPFMNTEAFF
11,many,TRBV12-5,TRBJ2-3,-,TGTGCTAGTGGTTTGGGGGATACGCAGTATTTT,CASGLGDTQYF
16,-,TRBV6-5,TRBJ2-3,TRBD2,TGTGCCAGCAACCGCCGCGGGGGGGCCCAGGGAGATACGCAGTATTTT,CASNRRGGAQGDTQYF
13,-,TRBV29-1,TRBJ2-5,-,TGCAGCGTCAAAGGCGCCCTCCAAGAGACCCAGTACTTC,CSVKGALQETQYF
16,-,TRBV20-1,TRBJ2-1,TRBD2,TGCAGTGCTAGGACCCTAGCGGGAGCCGCTTACAATGAGCAGTTCTTC,CSARTLAGAAYNEQFF
13,-,TRBV5-1,TRBJ2-4,-,TGCGCCAGCAGCACTCCCCCGCGTTCGGAGCAGTACTTC,CASSTPPRSEQYF
16,-,TRBV9,TRBJ2-5,TRBD2,TGTGCCAGCAGCGCCGGGACTAGCGGGGTCCAAGAGACCCAGTACTTC,CASSAGTSGVQETQYF
14,-,TRBV6-1,TRBJ2-5,TRBD2,TGCGCCAGCAGTGGTCCGGGACTAGGATCGTCCCAGTACTTC,CASSGPGLGSSQYF
14,-,TRBV6-6,TRBJ1-1,TRBD1,TGTGCCAGCAGGGGACAGGGAGAAATCTCTGAAGCTTTCTTT,CASRGQGEISEAFF
21,-,TRBV21-1,TRBJ2-3,-,TGTGCCAGCAGCCTCCTCAGGGCGGAGCGGGAGGGCCTAATGGACACAGATACGCAGTATTTT,CASSLLRAEREGLMDTDTQYF
13,-,TRBV20-1,TRBJ2-7,-,TGCAGTGCTTCGCGGATCCCCTCCTACGAGCAGTACTTC,CSASRIPSYEQYF
12,few,TRBV29-1,TRBJ1-5,-,TGCAGCGTTGGAAGGGAGGGTCAGCCCCAGCATTTT,CSVGREGQPQHF
14,many,TRBV20-1,TRBJ2-3,TRBD1,TGCAGTGCTCCCCGACAGGGGACGGGAGATACGCAGTATTTT,CSAPRQGTGDTQYF
14,-,TRBV2,TRBJ2-7,-,TGTGCCAGCAGTTCTGACAGGCCAACCTACGAGCAGTACTTC,CASSSDRPTYEQYF
15,-,TRBV11-2,TRBJ1-2,TRBD1,TGTGCCAGCAGCACCGTCCACAGGGGGCGGGATGGCTACACCTTC,CASSTVHRGRDGYTF
12,many,TRBV20-1,TRBJ2-5,-,TGCAGTGCCAATACAGGGAAAGAGACCCAGTACTTC,CSANTGKETQYF
19,-,TRBV15,TRBJ2-7,TRBD1,TGTGCCACCAGCAGAGATCTAAGCAAGGACAGGCGGGTAACCTACGAGCAGTACTTC,CATSRDLSKDRRVTYEQYF
13,-,TRBV28,TRBJ2-7,TRBD2,TGTGCCTCGGGGGGGGGAGACTTCGACGAGCAGTACTTC,CASGGGDFDEQYF
14,-,TRBV7-9,TRBJ2-3,-,TGTGCCAGCAGCACTGGACTTATCACAGATACGCAGTATTTT,CASSTGLITDTQYF
14,once,TRBV20-1,TRBJ1-2,-,TGCAGTGCTAGGGTATGGGATGCTAACTATGGCTACACCTTC,CSARVWDANYGYTF
20,few,TRBV20-1,TRBJ1-5,TRBD1,TGCAGTGCTAGAGATGCCACGGGACAGGGACGAGGCTGGAGCAATCAGCCCCAGCATTTT,CSARDATGQGRGWSNQPQHF
17,-,TRBV20-1,TRBJ2-6,-,TGCAGTGCTAGATCAGGGTCCGGCCTCTCTGGGGCCAACGTCCTGACTTTC,CSARSGSGLSGANVLTF
13,few,TRBV10-3,TRBJ2-7,TRBD2,TGTGCCATACGGGGGGGTCGTACGTACGAGCAGTACTTC,CAIRGGRTYEQYF
17,-,TRBV19,TRBJ2-1,-,TGTGCCAGTAGTATATTGGGCTTGGGGCAGGGGCCCAATGAGCAGTTCTTC,CASSILGLGQGPNEQFF
14,many,TRBV20-1,TRBJ2-5,-,TGCAGTGCTAGGCCCCCGGGACACCAAGAGACCCAGTACTTC,CSARPPGHQETQYF
16,-,TRBV18,TRBJ2-7,-,TGTGCCAGCTCATCTGGACGGAGGGGCGTAAGACACGAGCAGTACTTC,CASSSGRRGVRHEQYF
14,-,TRBV12-3/TRBV12-4,TRBJ2-1,TRBD1,TGTGCCAGCTTTAACCGGGACAGAGACAATGAGCAGTTCTTC,CASFNRDRDNEQFF
14,many,TRBV29-1,TRBJ2-2,TRBD1,TGCAGCGTTGATCCAGGGGGGAACACCGGGGAGCTGTTTTTT,CSVDPGGNTGELFF
12,-,TRBV6-2/TRBV6-3,TRBJ2-1,-,TGTGCCAGCGGAATTAGTGGGCATGAGCAGTTCTTC,CASGISGHEQFF
15,-,TRBV9,TRBJ2-7,TRBD2,TGTACCAGCAGCCTAGGGACTAGCGGTTTCTACGAGCAGTACTTC,CTSSLGTSGFYEQYF
13,many,TRBV7-2,TRBJ1-2,-,TGTGCCAGCAAGGCGCCGACAGAGTATGGCTACACCTTC,CASKAPTEYGYTF
14,few,TRBV19,TRBJ1-6,TRBD1,TGTGCCAGTACTATGGGACAGCGGAATTCACCCCTCCACTTT,CASTMGQRNSPLHF
12,-,TRBV5-1,TRBJ1-2,-,TGCGCCAGCAGCTTGCCGGGGACCCAGTACACCTTC,CASSLPGTQYTF
13,-,TRBV28,TRBJ1-2,-,TGTGCCAGCAGAACCGACAGACATTTTGGCTACACCTTC,CASRTDRHFGYTF
11,few,TRBV20-1,TRBJ2-7,-,TGCAGTGCAGAGTTGACCTACGAGCAGTACTTC,CSAELTYEQYF
16,many,TRBV4-1,TRBJ2-2,-,TGCGCCAGCAGCAAAAATCAGGGGTCGAGCACCGGGGAGCTGTTTTTT,CASSKNQGSSTGELFF
14,few,TRBV28,TRBJ1-1,-,TGTGCCAGCAGTTTCCGGGCAGGGGCGCTGAAAGCTTTCTTT,CASSFRAGALKAFF
12,many,TRBV20-1,TRBJ2-5,TRBD2,TGCTCTGTAGCGGGGGGGCGGGAGACCCAGTACTTC,CSVAGGRETQYF
17,few,TRBV6-4,TRBJ2-2,TRBD1,TGTGCCAGGGAAGGACAGGGTTTTCCTGGGTGCACCGGGGAGCTGTTTTTT,CAREGQGFPGCTGELFF
17,-,TRBV7-2,TRBJ2-1,TRBD2,TGTGCCAGCAGCAAAGGGTTAAGCGGGAGTCCCTCCAATGAGCAGTTCTTC,CASSKGLSGSPSNEQFF
15,many,TRBV15,TRBJ2-1,TRBD2,TGTGCCACCAGCAGTCACGGGGGGGGCCGAGATGAGCAGTTCTTC,CATSSHGGGRDEQFF
15,many,TRBV5-1,TRBJ2-3,-,TGCGCCAGCAGCCCGTTCGGGGAGCCCACAGATACGCAGTATTTT,CASSPFGEPTDTQYF
14,-,TRBV7-9,TRBJ2-3,-,TGTGCCAGCAGCGAAGCGGATGGCACAGATACGCAGTATTTT,CASSEADGTDTQYF